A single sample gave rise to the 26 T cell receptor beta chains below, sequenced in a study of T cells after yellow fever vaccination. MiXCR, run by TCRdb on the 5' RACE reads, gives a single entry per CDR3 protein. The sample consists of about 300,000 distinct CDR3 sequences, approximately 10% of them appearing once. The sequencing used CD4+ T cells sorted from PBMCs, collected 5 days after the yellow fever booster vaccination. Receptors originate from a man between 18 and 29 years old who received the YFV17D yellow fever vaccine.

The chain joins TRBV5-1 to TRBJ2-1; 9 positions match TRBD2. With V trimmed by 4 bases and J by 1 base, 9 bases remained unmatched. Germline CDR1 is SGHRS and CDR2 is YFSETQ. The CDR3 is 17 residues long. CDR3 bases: TGCGCCAGCAGCACGTCCGGGACTAGCAGGTCCTACAATGAGCAGTTCTTC. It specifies CASSTSGTSRSYNEQFF.

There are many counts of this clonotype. The CDR3 nucleotides are TGTGCCAGCAGCTTAGGACAGTCGAACACTGAAGCTTTCTTT. Its protein product is CASSLGQSNTEAFF. The J gene is TRBJ1-1, the V gene TRBV11-2; D might be TRBD1 (5 bases). Deletions cut 1 base from V and 1 base from J, with 7 bases between. Per the germline V gene, CDR1 is SGHAT and CDR2 is FQNNGV. The CDR3 totals 14 residues.

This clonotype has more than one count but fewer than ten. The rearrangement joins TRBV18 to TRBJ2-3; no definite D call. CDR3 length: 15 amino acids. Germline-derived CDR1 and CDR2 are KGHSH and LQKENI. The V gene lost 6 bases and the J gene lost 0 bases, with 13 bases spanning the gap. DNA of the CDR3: TGTGCCAGCTCGCGTAGGACGGAAAGCACAGATACGCAGTATTTT. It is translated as CASSRRTESTDTQYF.

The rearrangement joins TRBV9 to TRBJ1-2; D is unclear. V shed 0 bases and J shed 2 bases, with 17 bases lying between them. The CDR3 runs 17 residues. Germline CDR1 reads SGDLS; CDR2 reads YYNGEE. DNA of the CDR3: TGTGCCAGCAGCGTAGGTGGGCGTTCTTTTTTCAACTATGGCTACACCTTC. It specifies CASSVGGRSFFNYGYTF.

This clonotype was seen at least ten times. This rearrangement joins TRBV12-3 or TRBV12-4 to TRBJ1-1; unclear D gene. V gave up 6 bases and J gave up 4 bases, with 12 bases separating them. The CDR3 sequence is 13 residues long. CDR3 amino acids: CASSLLWRTEAFF. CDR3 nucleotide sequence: TGTGCCAGCAGCTTACTATGGCGCACTGAAGCTTTCTTT.

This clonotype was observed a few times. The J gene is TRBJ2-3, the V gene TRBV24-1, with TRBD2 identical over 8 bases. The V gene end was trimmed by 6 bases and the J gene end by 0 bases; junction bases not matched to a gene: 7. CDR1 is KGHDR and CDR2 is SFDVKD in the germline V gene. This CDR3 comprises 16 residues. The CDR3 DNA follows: TGTGCCACCAGTCCCGGGACTAGGGGTAGCACAGATACGCAGTATTTT. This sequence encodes CATSPGTRGSTDTQYF.

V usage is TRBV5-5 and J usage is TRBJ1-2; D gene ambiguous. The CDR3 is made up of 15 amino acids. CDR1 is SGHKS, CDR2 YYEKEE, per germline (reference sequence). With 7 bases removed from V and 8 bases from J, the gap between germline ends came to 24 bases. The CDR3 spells CASELNPGRAEGYTF. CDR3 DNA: TGTGCCAGCGAACTAAATCCCGGAAGGGCGGAGGGCTACACCTTC.

CDR3 in amino acids: CASSQSLNGYTF. CDR3 bases: TGTGCCAGCAGCCAGTCCTTAAACGGCTACACCTTC. The chain joins TRBV3-1 to TRBJ1-2; D uncertain. Per the germline V gene, CDR1 is LGHDT and CDR2 is YNNKEL (reference sequence). The V end was cut by 3 bases, the J end by 8 bases, with 10 bases between. CDR3 size: 12 residues.

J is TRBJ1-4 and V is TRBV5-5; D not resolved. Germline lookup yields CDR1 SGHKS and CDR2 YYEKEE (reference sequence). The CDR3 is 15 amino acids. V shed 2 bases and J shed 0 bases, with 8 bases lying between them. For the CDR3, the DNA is TGTGCCAGCAGCTTTTCTCTTGCAACTAATGAAAAACTGTTTTTT. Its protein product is CASSFSLATNEKLFF.

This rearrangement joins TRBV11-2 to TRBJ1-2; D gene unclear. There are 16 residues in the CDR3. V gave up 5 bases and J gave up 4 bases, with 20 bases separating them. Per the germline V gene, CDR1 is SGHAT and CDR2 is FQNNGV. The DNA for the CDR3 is TGTGCCAGCAGCCCACTAACCCCCGTGAGCGGCTATGGCTACACCTTC. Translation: CASSPLTPVSGYGYTF.

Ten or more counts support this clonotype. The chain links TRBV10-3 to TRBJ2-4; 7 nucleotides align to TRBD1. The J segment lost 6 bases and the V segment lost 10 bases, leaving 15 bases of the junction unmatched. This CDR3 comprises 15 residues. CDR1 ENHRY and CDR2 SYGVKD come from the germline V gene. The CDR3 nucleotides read TGTGCCAAAAAGCAGTTGTCGGCAGGGGGAAACATTCAGTACTTC. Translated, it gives CAKKQLSAGGNIQYF.

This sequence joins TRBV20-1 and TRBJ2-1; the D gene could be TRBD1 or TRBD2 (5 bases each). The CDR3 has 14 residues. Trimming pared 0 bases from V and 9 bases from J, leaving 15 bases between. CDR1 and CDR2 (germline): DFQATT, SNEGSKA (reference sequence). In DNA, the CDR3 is TGCAGTGCTAGAGATTGGTCGGGGCCCAGTGAGCAGTTCTTC. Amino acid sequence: CSARDWSGPSEQFF.

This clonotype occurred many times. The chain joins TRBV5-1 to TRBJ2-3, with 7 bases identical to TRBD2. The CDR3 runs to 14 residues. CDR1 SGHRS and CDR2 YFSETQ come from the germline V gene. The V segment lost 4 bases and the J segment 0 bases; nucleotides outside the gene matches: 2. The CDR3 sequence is CASSPTSSTDTQYF. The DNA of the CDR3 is TGCGCCAGCAGCCCGACTAGCAGCACAGATACGCAGTATTTT.

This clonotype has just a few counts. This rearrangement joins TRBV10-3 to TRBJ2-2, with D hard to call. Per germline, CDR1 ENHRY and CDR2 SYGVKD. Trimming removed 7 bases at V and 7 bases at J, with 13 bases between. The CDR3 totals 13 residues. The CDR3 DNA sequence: TGTGCCATCACCCCCTTGGATAACGGGGAGCTGTTTTTT. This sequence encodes CAITPLDNGELFF.

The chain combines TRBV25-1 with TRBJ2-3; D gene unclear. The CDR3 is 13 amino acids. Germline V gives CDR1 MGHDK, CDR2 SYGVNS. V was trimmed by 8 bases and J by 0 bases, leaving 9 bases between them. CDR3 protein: CASLLASTDTQYF. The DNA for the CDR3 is TGTGCCAGCCTTCTCGCGAGCACAGATACGCAGTATTTT.

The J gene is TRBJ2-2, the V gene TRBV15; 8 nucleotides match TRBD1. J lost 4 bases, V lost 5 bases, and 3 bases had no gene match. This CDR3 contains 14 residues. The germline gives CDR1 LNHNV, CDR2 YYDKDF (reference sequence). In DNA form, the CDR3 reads TGTGCCACCAGCGCGGGACAGGCCACCGGGGAGCTGTTTTTT. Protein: CATSAGQATGELFF.

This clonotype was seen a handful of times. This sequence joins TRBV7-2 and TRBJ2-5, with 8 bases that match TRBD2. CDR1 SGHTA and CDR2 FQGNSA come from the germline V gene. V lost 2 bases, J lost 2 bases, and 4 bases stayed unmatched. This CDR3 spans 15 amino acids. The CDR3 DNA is TGTGCCAGCAGCTTAACAACTAGCGGTCAAGAGACCCAGTACTTC. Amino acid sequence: CASSLTTSGQETQYF.

CDR3 residues: CASSTHQTGEAFF. Here the CDR3 DNA reads TGTGCCAGCAGCACCCACCAGACAGGTGAAGCTTTCTTT. The chain has TRBV11-3 and TRBJ1-1; D possibly corresponds to TRBD1 (6 bases). Germline assignment: CDR1 SGHNT and CDR2 YENEEA. The CDR3 extends over 13 amino acids. Trimming shortened V by 5 bases and J by 7 bases, and 14 bases separated the two germline ends.

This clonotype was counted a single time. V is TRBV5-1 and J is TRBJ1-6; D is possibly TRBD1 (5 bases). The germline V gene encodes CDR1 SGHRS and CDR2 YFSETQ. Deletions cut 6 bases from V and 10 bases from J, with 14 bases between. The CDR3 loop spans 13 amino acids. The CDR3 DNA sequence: TGCGCCAGCACTGGGGAGGGGCTCTCACCCCTCCACTTT. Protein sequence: CASTGEGLSPLHF.

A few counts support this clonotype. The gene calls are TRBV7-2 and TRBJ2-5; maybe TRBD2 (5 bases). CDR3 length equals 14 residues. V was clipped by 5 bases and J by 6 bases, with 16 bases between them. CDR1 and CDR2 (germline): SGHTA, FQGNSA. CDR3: CASSGPPSWQTQYF. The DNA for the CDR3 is TGTGCCAGCAGCGGACCGCCTAGCTGGCAGACCCAGTACTTC. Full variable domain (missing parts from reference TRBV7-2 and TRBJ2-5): GAGVSQSPSNKVTEKGKDVELRCDPISGHTALYWYRQSLGQGLEFLIYFQGNSAPDKSGLPSDRFSAERTGGSVSTLTIQRTQQEDSAVYLCASSGPPSWQTQYFGPGTRLLVL.

The CDR3 loop is CATPGQGFDYGYTF. The CDR3, as DNA: TGTGCCACCCCGGGACAGGGGTTTGACTATGGCTACACCTTC. This chain links TRBV24-1 with TRBJ1-2; 10 positions agree with TRBD1. V was pared by 9 bases and J by 3 bases, with 6 bases of the junction left unmatched. CDR3 size: 14 residues. The V gene's germline CDR1 is KGHDR and CDR2 SFDVKD.

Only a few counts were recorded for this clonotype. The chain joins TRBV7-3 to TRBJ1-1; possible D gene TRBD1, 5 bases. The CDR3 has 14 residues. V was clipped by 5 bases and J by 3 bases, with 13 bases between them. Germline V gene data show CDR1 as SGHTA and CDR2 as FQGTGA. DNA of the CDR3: TGTGCCAGCAGCCTCAGGGTGTACGACACTGAAGCTTTCTTT. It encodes CASSLRVYDTEAFF.

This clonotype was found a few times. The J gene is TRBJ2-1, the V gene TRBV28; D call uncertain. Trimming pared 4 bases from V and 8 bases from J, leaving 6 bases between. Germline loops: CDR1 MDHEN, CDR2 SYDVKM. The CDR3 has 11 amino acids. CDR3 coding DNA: TGTGCCAGCAGTTATTTACATGAGCAGTTCTTC. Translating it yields CASSYLHEQFF.

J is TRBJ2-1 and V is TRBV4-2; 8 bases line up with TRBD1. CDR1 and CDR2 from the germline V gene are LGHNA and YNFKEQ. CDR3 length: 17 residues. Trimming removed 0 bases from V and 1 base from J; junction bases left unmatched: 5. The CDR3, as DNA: TGTGCCAGCAGCCAAGATCCAGGGGGCACGTCCTACAATGAGCAGTTCTTC. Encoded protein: CASSQDPGGTSYNEQFF.

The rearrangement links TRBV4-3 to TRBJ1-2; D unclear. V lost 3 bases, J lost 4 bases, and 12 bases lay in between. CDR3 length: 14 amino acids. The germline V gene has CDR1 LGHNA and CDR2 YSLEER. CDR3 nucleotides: TGCGCCAGCAGCCAGGAGGATATTGGCTATGGCTACACCTTC. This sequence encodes CASSQEDIGYGYTF.

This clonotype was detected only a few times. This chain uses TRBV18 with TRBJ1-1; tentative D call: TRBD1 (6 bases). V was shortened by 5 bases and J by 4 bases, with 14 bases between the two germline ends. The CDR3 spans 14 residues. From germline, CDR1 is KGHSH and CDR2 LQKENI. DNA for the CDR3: TGTGCCAGCTCATCACTAGACAGGACCACTGAAGCTTTCTTT. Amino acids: CASSSLDRTTEAFF. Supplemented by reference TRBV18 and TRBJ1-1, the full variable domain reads NAGVMQNPRHLVRRRGQEARLRCSPMKGHSHVYWYRQLPEEGLKFMVYLQKENIIDESGMPKERFSAEFPKEGPSILRIQQVVRGDSAAYFCASSSLDRTTEAFFGQGTRLTVV.